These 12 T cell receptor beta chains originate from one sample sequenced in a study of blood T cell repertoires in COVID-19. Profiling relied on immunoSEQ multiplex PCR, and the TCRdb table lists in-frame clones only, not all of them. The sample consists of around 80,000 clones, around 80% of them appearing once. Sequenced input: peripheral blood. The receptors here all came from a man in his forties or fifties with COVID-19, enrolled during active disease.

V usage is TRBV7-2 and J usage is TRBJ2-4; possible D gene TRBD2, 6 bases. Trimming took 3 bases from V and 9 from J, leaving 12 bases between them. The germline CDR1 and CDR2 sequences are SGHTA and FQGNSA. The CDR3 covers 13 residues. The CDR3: CASSFGGNAIQYF. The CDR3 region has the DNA TGTGCCAGCAGCTTTGGGGGGAATGCCATTCAGTACTTC.

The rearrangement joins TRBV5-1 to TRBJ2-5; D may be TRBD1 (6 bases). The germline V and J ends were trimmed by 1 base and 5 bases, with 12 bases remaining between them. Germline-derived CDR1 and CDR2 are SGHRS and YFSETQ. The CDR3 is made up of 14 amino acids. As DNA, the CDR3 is TGCGCCAGCAGCTTGAAGGGGGTTCAGGAGACCCAGTACTTC. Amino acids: CASSLKGVQETQYF.

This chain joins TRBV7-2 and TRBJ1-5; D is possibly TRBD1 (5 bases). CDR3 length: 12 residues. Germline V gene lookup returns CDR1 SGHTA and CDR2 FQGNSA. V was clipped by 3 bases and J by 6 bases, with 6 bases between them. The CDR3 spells CASSFQGQPQHF. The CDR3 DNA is TGTGCCAGCAGCTTCCAGGGTCAGCCCCAGCATTTT.

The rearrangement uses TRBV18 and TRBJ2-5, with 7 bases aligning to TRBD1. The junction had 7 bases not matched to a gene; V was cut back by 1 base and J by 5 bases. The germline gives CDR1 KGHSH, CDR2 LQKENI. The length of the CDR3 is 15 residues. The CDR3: CASSPQKGAGETQYF. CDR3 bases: TGTGCCAGCTCACCACAGAAGGGGGCCGGGGAGACCCAGTACTTC. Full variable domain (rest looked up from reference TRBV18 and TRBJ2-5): NAGVMQNPRHLVRRRGQEARLRCSPMKGHSHVYWYRQLPEEGLKFMVYLQKENIIDESGMPKERFSAEFPKEGPSILRIQQVVRGDSAAYFCASSPQKGAGETQYFGPGTRLLVL.

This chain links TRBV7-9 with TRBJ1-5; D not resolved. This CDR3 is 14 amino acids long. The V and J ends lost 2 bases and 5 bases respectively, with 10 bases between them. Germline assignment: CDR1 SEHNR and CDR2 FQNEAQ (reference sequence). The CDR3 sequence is CASSLNGRDQPQHF. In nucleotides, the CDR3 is TGTGCCAGCAGCTTAAACGGGCGGGATCAGCCCCAGCATTTT.

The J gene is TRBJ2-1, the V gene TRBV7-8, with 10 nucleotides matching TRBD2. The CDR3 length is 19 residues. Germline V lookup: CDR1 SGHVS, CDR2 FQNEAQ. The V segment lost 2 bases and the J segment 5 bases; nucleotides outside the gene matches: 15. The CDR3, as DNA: TGTGCCAGCAGCTTACCCCAGGCTAGCGGGAGTTCTGAAGACAATGAGCAGTTCTTC. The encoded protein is CASSLPQASGSSEDNEQFF. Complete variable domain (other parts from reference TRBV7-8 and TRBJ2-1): GAGVSQSPRYKVAKRGQDVALRCDPISGHVSLFWYQQALGQGPEFLTYFQNEAQLDKSGLPSDRFFAERPEGSVSTLKIQRTQQEDSAVYLCASSLPQASGSSEDNEQFFGPGTRLTVL.

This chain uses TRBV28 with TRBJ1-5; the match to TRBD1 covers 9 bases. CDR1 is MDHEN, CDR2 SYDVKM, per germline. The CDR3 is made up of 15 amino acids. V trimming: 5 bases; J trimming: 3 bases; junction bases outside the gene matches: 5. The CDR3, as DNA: TGTGCCAGCAGTCAAGGACAGGGGATCAATCAGCCCCAGCATTTT. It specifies CASSQGQGINQPQHF.

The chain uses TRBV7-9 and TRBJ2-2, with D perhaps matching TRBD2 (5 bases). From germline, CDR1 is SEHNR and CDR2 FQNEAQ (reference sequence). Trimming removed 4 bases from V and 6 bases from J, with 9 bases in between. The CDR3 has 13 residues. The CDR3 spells CASSSREAGELFF. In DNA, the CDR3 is TGTGCCAGCAGCTCCCGGGAAGCCGGGGAGCTGTTTTTT.

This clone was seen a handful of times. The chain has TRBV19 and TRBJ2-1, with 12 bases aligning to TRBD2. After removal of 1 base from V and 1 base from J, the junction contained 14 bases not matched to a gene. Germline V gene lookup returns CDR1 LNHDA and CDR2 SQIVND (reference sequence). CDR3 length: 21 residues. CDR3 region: CASSIAAGASGRAWSYNEQFF. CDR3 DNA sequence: TGTGCCAGTAGTATAGCGGCGGGGGCTAGCGGGAGGGCCTGGTCCTACAATGAGCAGTTCTTC.

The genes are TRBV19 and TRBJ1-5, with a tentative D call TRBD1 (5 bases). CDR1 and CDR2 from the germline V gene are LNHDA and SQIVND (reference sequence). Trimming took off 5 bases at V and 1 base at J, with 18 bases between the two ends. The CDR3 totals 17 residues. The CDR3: CASSGGPSGLSNQPQHF. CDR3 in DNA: TGTGCCAGTAGTGGGGGACCGTCGGGACTAAGCAATCAGCCCCAGCATTTT.

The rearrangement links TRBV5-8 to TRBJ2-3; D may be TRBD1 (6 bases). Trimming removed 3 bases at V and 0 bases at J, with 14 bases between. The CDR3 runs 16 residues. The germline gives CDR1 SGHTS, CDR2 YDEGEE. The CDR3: CASSYVFRGSTDTQYF. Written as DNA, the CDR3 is TGTGCCAGCAGCTACGTATTTAGGGGGAGCACAGATACGCAGTATTTT.

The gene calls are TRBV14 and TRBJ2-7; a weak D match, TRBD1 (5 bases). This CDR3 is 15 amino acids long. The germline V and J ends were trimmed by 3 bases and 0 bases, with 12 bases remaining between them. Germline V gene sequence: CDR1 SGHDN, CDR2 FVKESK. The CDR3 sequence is CASSHTRGASYEQYF. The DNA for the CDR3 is TGTGCCAGCAGCCACACACGTGGGGCCTCCTACGAGCAGTACTTC.